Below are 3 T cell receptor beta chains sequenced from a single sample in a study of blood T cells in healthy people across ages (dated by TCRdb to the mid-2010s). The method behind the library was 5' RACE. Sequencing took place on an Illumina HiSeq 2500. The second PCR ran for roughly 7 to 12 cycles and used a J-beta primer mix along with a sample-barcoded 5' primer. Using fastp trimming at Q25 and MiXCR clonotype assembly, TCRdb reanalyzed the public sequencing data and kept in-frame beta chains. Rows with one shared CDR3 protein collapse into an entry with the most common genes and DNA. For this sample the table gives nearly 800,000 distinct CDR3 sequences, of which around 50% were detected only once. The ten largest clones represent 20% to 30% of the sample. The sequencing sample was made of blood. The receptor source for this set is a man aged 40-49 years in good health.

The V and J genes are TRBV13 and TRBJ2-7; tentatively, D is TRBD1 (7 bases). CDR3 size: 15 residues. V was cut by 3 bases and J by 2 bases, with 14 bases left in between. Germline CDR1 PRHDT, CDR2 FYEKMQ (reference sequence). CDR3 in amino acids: CASSFGGTVAYEQYF. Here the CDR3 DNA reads TGTGCCAGCAGCTTCGGAGGGACAGTAGCCTACGAGCAGTACTTC.

CDR3 sequence: CASRSGTRIEFF. CDR3 coding DNA: TGTGCCAGCAGGTCCGGGACTAGAATAGAGTTCTTC. The rearrangement links TRBV6-5 to TRBJ2-1, with 8 bases fitting TRBD2. The CDR3 is 12 amino acids. Germline CDR1 and CDR2: MNHEY and SVGAGI. J lost 14 bases, V lost 6 bases, and 9 bases had no gene match.

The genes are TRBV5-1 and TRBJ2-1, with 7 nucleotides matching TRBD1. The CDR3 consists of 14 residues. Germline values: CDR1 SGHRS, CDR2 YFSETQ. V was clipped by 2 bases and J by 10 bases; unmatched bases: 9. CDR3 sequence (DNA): TGCGCCAGCAGCTTACAGTTTGACAGGGTAGAGCAGTTCTTC. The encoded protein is CASSLQFDRVEQFF. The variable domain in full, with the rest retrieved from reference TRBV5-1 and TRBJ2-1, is KAGVTQTPRYLIKTRGQQVTLSCSPISGHRSVSWYQQTPGQGLQFLFEYFSETQRNKGNFPGRFSGRQFSNSRSEMNVSTLELGDSALYLCASSLQFDRVEQFFGPGTRLTVL.